These T cell receptor beta chains were read from a single sample in a study of shared clonotypes between healthy human individuals. Using immunoSEQ multiplex PCR, the repertoire was profiled, and TCRdb retains in-frame clones only, with some absent. The sample includes about 490,000 clones, over 60% seen only once; the top ten take over 10%. Sequencing used PBMCs. All receptors come from a woman aged 35 to 49 in good health. Some clones in this sample may be carry-over from other donors' samples. CDR3s include the opening cysteine and the closing phenylalanine or tryptophan. Each record gives: J gene, clone size, V gene, D gene, CDR3 protein, CDR3 DNA. The D gene is left open where the match is weak. Size is omitted from some rows. Given values are once, few, many or a class for expanded clones.

j_gene: TRBJ2-3; abundance: .; v_gene: TRBV29-1; d_gene: TRBD1; CDR3aa: CSGGGQITDTQYF; CDR3nt: TGCAGCGGAGGGGGACAGATCACAGATACGCAGTATTTT
j_gene: TRBJ2-7; abundance: .; v_gene: TRBV19; d_gene: .; CDR3aa: CASSEGLAFYEQYF; CDR3nt: TGTGCCAGTAGCGAAGGACTTGCCTTCTACGAGCAGTACTTC
j_gene: TRBJ1-5; abundance: .; v_gene: TRBV21-1; d_gene: .; CDR3aa: CASSTQVPEGNQPQHF; CDR3nt: TGTGCCAGCAGCACACAGGTACCGGAGGGCAATCAGCCCCAGCATTTT
j_gene: TRBJ2-2; abundance: .; v_gene: TRBV18; d_gene: .; CDR3aa: CASSPDGSVNTGELFF; CDR3nt: TGTGCCAGCTCACCGGACGGATCCGTAAACACCGGGGAGCTGTTTTTT
j_gene: TRBJ2-5; abundance: .; v_gene: TRBV15; d_gene: .; CDR3aa: CATSKDPQAQETQYF; CDR3nt: TGTGCCACCAGCAAAGATCCCCAGGCCCAAGAGACCCAGTACTTC
j_gene: TRBJ2-5; abundance: .; v_gene: TRBV14; d_gene: TRBD2; CDR3aa: CASSQDVRLAGGGFETQYF; CDR3nt: TGTGCCAGCAGCCAAGATGTGCGACTAGCGGGAGGCGGGTTTGAGACCCAGTACTTC
j_gene: TRBJ2-2; abundance: few; v_gene: TRBV6-1; d_gene: TRBD2; CDR3aa: CATRLAGDTGELFF; CDR3nt: TGTGCCACCAGACTAGCGGGAGACACCGGGGAGCTGTTTTTT
j_gene: TRBJ2-1; abundance: .; v_gene: TRBV11-2; d_gene: .; CDR3aa: CASSLGGSYNEQFF; CDR3nt: TGTGCCAGCAGCTTAGGGGGCAGTTACAATGAGCAGTTCTTC
j_gene: TRBJ2-1; abundance: .; v_gene: TRBV19; d_gene: .; CDR3aa: CASSIGQNEQFF; CDR3nt: TGTGCCAGTAGTATCGGACAGAATGAGCAGTTCTTC
j_gene: TRBJ2-6; abundance: few; v_gene: TRBV5-1; d_gene: TRBD2; CDR3aa: CASSLRSRGESSGANVLTF; CDR3nt: TGCGCCAGCAGCCTGCGTTCCCGGGGGGAAAGCTCTGGGGCCAACGTCCTGACTTTC
j_gene: TRBJ2-1; abundance: .; v_gene: TRBV9; d_gene: .; CDR3aa: CASSVNGLRNEQFF; CDR3nt: TGTGCCAGCAGCGTTAATGGACTGAGGAATGAGCAGTTCTTC
j_gene: TRBJ1-2; abundance: .; v_gene: TRBV5-5; d_gene: TRBD1; CDR3aa: CASSLAAGQGDYGYTF; CDR3nt: TGTGCCAGCAGCTTGGCCGCGGGACAGGGTGACTATGGCTACACCTTC
j_gene: TRBJ2-3; abundance: .; v_gene: TRBV19; d_gene: .; CDR3aa: CASSMYFGSSNTQYF; CDR3nt: TGTGCCAGTAGTATGTATTTCGGGAGTTCAAATACGCAGTATTTT
j_gene: TRBJ2-3; abundance: .; v_gene: TRBV12-2; d_gene: .; CDR3aa: CASRATSGTDTQYF; CDR3nt: TGTGCAAGTCGCGCAACTAGCGGCACAGATACGCAGTATTTT
j_gene: TRBJ2-1; abundance: .; v_gene: TRBV6-5; d_gene: .; CDR3aa: CASSLGRYNNEQFF; CDR3nt: TGTGCCAGCAGTTTGGGGAGATACAACAATGAGCAGTTCTTC
j_gene: TRBJ1-1; abundance: .; v_gene: TRBV7-9; d_gene: .; CDR3aa: CASSLGETGAFF; CDR3nt: TGTGCCAGCAGCTTAGGGGAAACGGGAGCTTTCTTT
j_gene: TRBJ2-2; abundance: few; v_gene: TRBV5-1; d_gene: .; CDR3aa: CASSPRQNTGELFF; CDR3nt: TGCGCCAGCAGCCCTCGACAGAACACCGGGGAGCTGTTTTTT
j_gene: TRBJ2-4; abundance: .; v_gene: TRBV21-1; d_gene: .; CDR3aa: CASSARALENIQYF; CDR3nt: TGTGCCAGCAGCGCCCGGGCCCTGGAAAACATTCAGTACTTC
j_gene: TRBJ2-7; abundance: .; v_gene: TRBV29-1; d_gene: .; CDR3aa: CSATHSGSLEQYF; CDR3nt: TGCAGCGCTACACATTCGGGTTCGCTCGAGCAGTACTTC
j_gene: TRBJ1-1; abundance: .; v_gene: TRBV23-1; d_gene: .; CDR3aa: CASSQSLRGTEAFF; CDR3nt: TGCGCCAGCAGTCAATCGCTCAGGGGTACTGAAGCTTTCTTT
j_gene: TRBJ2-1; abundance: .; v_gene: TRBV5-8; d_gene: .; CDR3aa: CASRRRGLPTNEQFF; CDR3nt: TGTGCCAGCAGACGTCGGGGCCTACCAACTAATGAGCAGTTCTTC
j_gene: TRBJ2-7; abundance: few; v_gene: TRBV9; d_gene: TRBD2; CDR3aa: CASSPPAGGHEQYF; CDR3nt: TGTGCCAGCAGCCCGCCGGCGGGAGGGCACGAGCAGTACTTC
j_gene: TRBJ2-6; abundance: .; v_gene: TRBV5-6; d_gene: .; CDR3aa: CASSPYRAGANVLTF; CDR3nt: TGTGCCAGCAGCCCATACAGGGCTGGGGCCAACGTCCTGACTTTC
j_gene: TRBJ2-3; abundance: once; v_gene: TRBV5-1; d_gene: .; CDR3aa: CASSFNGRPTDTQYF; CDR3nt: TGCGCCAGCAGCTTCAACGGGCGGCCCACAGATACGCAGTATTTT
j_gene: TRBJ1-3; abundance: few; v_gene: TRBV25-1; d_gene: .; CDR3aa: CASSEGTFGNTIYF; CDR3nt: TGTGCCAGCAGTGAAGGGACATTTGGAAACACCATATATTTT
j_gene: TRBJ1-1; abundance: .; v_gene: TRBV6-6; d_gene: .; CDR3aa: CASSRGTEAFF; CDR3nt: TGTGCCAGCAGCCGCGGCACTGAAGCTTTCTTT
j_gene: TRBJ2-1; abundance: once; v_gene: TRBV6-1; d_gene: .; CDR3aa: CASSEAGGSPQYNEQFF; CDR3nt: TGTGCCAGCAGTGAAGCAGGTGGGAGCCCCCAATACAATGAGCAGTTCTTC
j_gene: TRBJ2-5; abundance: .; v_gene: TRBV4-1; d_gene: .; CDR3aa: CASSRFGLQETQYF; CDR3nt: TGCGCCAGCAGCCGATTCGGACTGCAAGAGACCCAGTACTTC
j_gene: TRBJ1-1; abundance: .; v_gene: TRBV18; d_gene: .; CDR3aa: CASSPQGSPLNTEAFF; CDR3nt: TGTGCCAGCTCACCACAGGGATCCCCCCTGAACACTGAAGCTTTCTTT
j_gene: TRBJ1-4; abundance: .; v_gene: TRBV15; d_gene: .; CDR3aa: CATSSIFGEDRPEKLFF; CDR3nt: TGTGCCACCAGCAGTATCTTTGGAGAGGACAGACCTGAAAAACTGTTTTTT
j_gene: TRBJ2-7; abundance: .; v_gene: TRBV9; d_gene: TRBD1; CDR3aa: CASSVGPSGTGGYEQYF; CDR3nt: TGTGCCAGCAGCGTAGGCCCCTCCGGGACAGGGGGATACGAGCAGTACTTC
j_gene: TRBJ2-1; abundance: .; v_gene: TRBV9; d_gene: .; CDR3aa: CASSVGSGVLLGNEQFF; CDR3nt: TGTGCCAGCAGCGTAGGGTCCGGGGTGCTCTTGGGAAATGAGCAGTTCTTC
j_gene: TRBJ1-4; abundance: .; v_gene: TRBV7-2; d_gene: TRBD1; CDR3aa: CASSIRQGLNEKLFF; CDR3nt: TGTGCCAGCAGCATAAGACAGGGGCTGAATGAAAAACTGTTTTTT
j_gene: TRBJ2-2; abundance: .; v_gene: TRBV11-3; d_gene: .; CDR3aa: CASSLDGQNTGELFF; CDR3nt: TGTGCCAGCAGCTTAGACGGACAGAACACCGGGGAGCTGTTTTTT
j_gene: TRBJ2-3; abundance: .; v_gene: TRBV30; d_gene: .; CDR3aa: CAWATGGSDTQYF; CDR3nt: TGTGCCTGGGCCACGGGTGGGTCAGATACGCAGTATTTT
j_gene: TRBJ2-2; abundance: .; v_gene: TRBV7-2; d_gene: TRBD2; CDR3aa: CASTRSGTPSTGELFF; CDR3nt: TGTGCCAGCACCAGAAGCGGGACTCCCAGCACCGGGGAGCTGTTTTTT
j_gene: TRBJ2-7; abundance: .; v_gene: TRBV7-9; d_gene: .; CDR3aa: CATTLTAGTREQYF; CDR3nt: TGTGCCACCACACTCACAGCCGGGACGCGCGAGCAGTACTTC
j_gene: TRBJ2-1; abundance: .; v_gene: TRBV4-1; d_gene: .; CDR3aa: CASSQRSSYNEQFF; CDR3nt: TGCGCCAGCAGCCAGCGAAGCTCCTACAATGAGCAGTTCTTC
j_gene: TRBJ2-7; abundance: .; v_gene: TRBV30; d_gene: .; CDR3aa: CAWKGDPYEQYF; CDR3nt: TGTGCCTGGAAGGGAGACCCTTACGAGCAGTACTTC
j_gene: TRBJ2-2; abundance: .; v_gene: TRBV19; d_gene: TRBD2; CDR3aa: CASSIVTSGRKAGELFF; CDR3nt: TGTGCCAGTAGTATTGTGACTAGCGGGAGAAAGGCCGGGGAGCTGTTTTTT
j_gene: TRBJ1-1; abundance: .; v_gene: TRBV10-3; d_gene: .; CDR3aa: CATFDGLNTEAFF; CDR3nt: TGTGCCACCTTCGACGGGCTGAACACTGAAGCTTTCTTT
j_gene: TRBJ2-5; abundance: .; v_gene: TRBV10-3; d_gene: .; CDR3aa: CAIKGRGYQETQYF; CDR3nt: TGTGCCATCAAGGGCAGGGGCTACCAAGAGACCCAGTACTTC
j_gene: TRBJ2-1; abundance: .; v_gene: TRBV19; d_gene: TRBD1; CDR3aa: CASSKGTGGRNEQFF; CDR3nt: TGTGCCAGTAGTAAGGGGACAGGGGGAAGGAATGAGCAGTTCTTC
j_gene: TRBJ1-4; abundance: few; v_gene: TRBV5-1; d_gene: .; CDR3aa: CASSRPNRDEKLFF; CDR3nt: TGCGCCAGCAGCCGACCGAACAGGGATGAAAAACTGTTTTTT
j_gene: TRBJ2-3; abundance: .; v_gene: TRBV5-1; d_gene: TRBD2; CDR3aa: CASRAGGPHTQYF; CDR3nt: TGCGCCAGTAGAGCGGGAGGGCCACATACGCAGTATTTT
j_gene: TRBJ2-2; abundance: once; v_gene: TRBV7-6; d_gene: TRBD2; CDR3aa: CASSRSSGRTGELFF; CDR3nt: TGTGCCAGCAGCCGTTCTAGCGGGAGGACCGGGGAGCTGTTTTTT
j_gene: TRBJ1-2; abundance: few; v_gene: TRBV4-2; d_gene: .; CDR3aa: CASSLVVKNYGYTF; CDR3nt: TGTGCCAGCAGCTTGGTGGTCAAAAACTATGGCTACACCTTC
j_gene: TRBJ2-5; abundance: few; v_gene: TRBV7-9; d_gene: TRBD1; CDR3aa: CASRPGQGAGQETQYF; CDR3nt: TGTGCCAGCAGGCCCGGACAGGGGGCTGGTCAAGAGACCCAGTACTTC
j_gene: TRBJ2-2; abundance: once; v_gene: TRBV9; d_gene: .; CDR3aa: CASSVTGELFF; CDR3nt: TGTGCCAGCAGCGTGACCGGGGAGCTGTTTTTT
j_gene: TRBJ2-1; abundance: once; v_gene: TRBV7-2; d_gene: .; CDR3aa: CASSLEPPYNEQFF; CDR3nt: TGTGCCAGCAGCTTGGAGCCCCCCTACAATGAGCAGTTCTTC
j_gene: TRBJ2-3; abundance: .; v_gene: TRBV11-3; d_gene: TRBD1; CDR3aa: CASSLSSGGNTDTQYF; CDR3nt: TGTGCCAGCAGCTTAAGTTCAGGGGGAAACACAGATACGCAGTATTTT
j_gene: TRBJ2-3; abundance: few; v_gene: TRBV11-2; d_gene: TRBD2; CDR3aa: CASSLAGTTHTQYF; CDR3nt: TGTGCCAGCAGCTTAGCCGGGACTACGCATACGCAGTATTTT
j_gene: TRBJ2-7; abundance: .; v_gene: TRBV11-2; d_gene: .; CDR3aa: CASSLEATGAYEQYF; CDR3nt: TGTGCCAGCAGCTTAGAGGCCACGGGGGCTTACGAGCAGTACTTC
j_gene: TRBJ2-7; abundance: .; v_gene: TRBV28; d_gene: TRBD2; CDR3aa: CASSSPGGGLAQRF; CDR3nt: TGTGCCAGCAGTTCCCCGGGGGGCGGACTAGCTCAGAGGTTC
j_gene: TRBJ2-2; abundance: .; v_gene: TRBV6-5; d_gene: .; CDR3aa: CASSGTSNTGELFF; CDR3nt: TGTGCCAGCAGTGGCACGTCGAACACCGGGGAGCTGTTTTTT